These 19 T cell receptor beta chains were sequenced from one sample in a study of blood T cell repertoires in COVID-19 (TCRdb year 2020). Receptors were amplified or captured by the immunoSEQ multiplex PCR assay. TCRdb retrieved this table from immuneACCESS and kept in-frame rearrangements only. Not all clones are present; in checked studies, unresolved V genes account for under half, and no reason is known for the remainder. A total of 100,000 or so clones appear in this sample, 81% of them only once. Clones ranked in the top ten supply approximately 40% of the sample. Sequenced material: peripheral blood. The receptor source for this set is an elderly man with acute or convalescent COVID-19.

J is TRBJ1-2 and V is TRBV28; TRBD1 is a possible D gene (6 bases). Germline CDR1 MDHEN, CDR2 SYDVKM. The length of the CDR3 is 14 residues. V gave up 5 bases and J gave up 5 bases, with 15 bases separating them. CDR3 bases: TGTGCCAGCAGTCGAGCCGGGACAACTTATGGCTACACCTTC. Translation gives CASSRAGTTYGYTF.

The chain recombines TRBV7-2 with TRBJ2-4, with TRBD1 matching over 12 bases. Germline lookup yields CDR1 SGHTA and CDR2 FQGNSA. CDR3 length: 15 residues. The V and J ends lost 0 bases and 7 bases, in that order; junction bases with no gene match: 1. The CDR3 loop is CASSLAGQGANIQYF. CDR3 in DNA: TGTGCCAGCAGCTTAGCGGGACAGGGGGCCAACATTCAGTACTTC. Full variable domain (missing parts from reference TRBV7-2 and TRBJ2-4): GAGVSQSPSNKVTEKGKDVELRCDPISGHTALYWYRQSLGQGLEFLIYFQGNSAPDKSGLPSDRFSAERTGGSVSTLTIQRTQQEDSAVYLCASSLAGQGANIQYFGAGTRLSVL.

This chain joins TRBV30 and TRBJ1-5, with TRBD1 matching 7 bases. Germline V gene sequence: CDR1 GTSNPN, CDR2 SVGIG (reference sequence). This CDR3 comprises 15 residues. V lost 2 bases, J lost 3 bases, and 7 bases stayed unmatched. The CDR3 DNA reads TGTGCCTGGAGTCGGACAGGCGGAAACAATCAGCCCCAGCATTTT. This sequence encodes CAWSRTGGNNQPQHF.

The genes are TRBV28 and TRBJ1-1; D is possibly TRBD1 (6 bases). Trimming took off 9 bases at V and 3 bases at J, with 17 bases between the two ends. CDR1 and CDR2 from the germline V gene are MDHEN and SYDVKM. The CDR3 runs to 14 residues. This CDR3 reads CASFQGLWDTEAFF. The CDR3 DNA follows: TGTGCCAGTTTTCAGGGGCTCTGGGACACTGAAGCTTTCTTT.

This clone occurred a few times. The J gene is TRBJ2-2, the V gene TRBV19; 11 positions match TRBD2. In germline, CDR1 is LNHDA, CDR2 SQIVND (reference sequence). This CDR3 has 15 amino acids. V gave up 1 base and J gave up 7 bases; unmatched junction bases: 2. CDR3 loop: CASSIGLAGFGELFF. CDR3 DNA: TGTGCCAGTAGTATAGGACTAGCGGGATTCGGGGAGCTGTTTTTT.

The sample holds a few counts of this clone. At the DNA level, this CDR3 is encoded by other sequences in the same sample as well. This rearrangement joins TRBV28 to TRBJ1-5, with D uncertain. The CDR3 contains 12 residues. CDR1 and CDR2 (germline): MDHEN, SYDVKM. V lost 2 bases, J lost 6 bases, and 5 bases lay in between. CDR3 in amino acids: CASSLRGQPQHF. Written as DNA, the CDR3 is TGTGCCAGCAGTTTACGCGGTCAGCCCCAGCATTTT.

V is TRBV3-1 (or the pseudogene TRBV3-2) and J is TRBJ1-1; D not certain. Looked up from germline, CDR1 is LGHDT and CDR2 is YNNKEL (reference sequence). With 4 bases removed from V and 2 bases from J, the gap between germline ends came to 5 bases. This CDR3 is built from 12 residues. DNA of the CDR3: TGTGCCAGCAGCCTCTACAACACTGAAGCTTTCTTT. Its translation: CASSLYNTEAFF.

The rearrangement joins TRBV7-8 to TRBJ1-5; D may be TRBD1 (5 bases). The CDR3 totals 14 residues. V lost 5 bases and J 4 bases, leaving 12 bases between the germline ends. Germline V gene sequence: CDR1 SGHVS, CDR2 FQNEAQ. The CDR3, as DNA: TGTGCCAGCAGCATCGGACATCCGAATCAGCCCCAGCATTTT. Translated: CASSIGHPNQPQHF.

The gene calls are TRBV5-4 and TRBJ1-1, with 7 bases lining up with TRBD1. The CDR3 runs to 13 residues. Germline CDR1 is SGHNT and CDR2 is YYREEE (reference sequence). The V segment lost 4 bases and the J segment 4 bases; nucleotides outside the gene matches: 4. The CDR3 DNA reads TGTGCCAGCAGCACAGACAGGGTCACTGAAGCTTTCTTT. It specifies CASSTDRVTEAFF. The whole variable domain, filled in from reference TRBV5-4 and TRBJ1-1, reads ETGVTQSPTHLIKTRGQQVTLRCSSQSGHNTVSWYQQALGQGPQFIFQYYREEENGRGNFPPRFSGLQFPNYSSELNVNALELDDSALYLCASSTDRVTEAFFGQGTRLTVV.

The rearrangement joins TRBV25-1 to TRBJ2-3; D gene uncertain. The CDR3 runs 13 residues. Trimming took off 5 bases at V and 2 bases at J, with 8 bases between the two ends. Germline-derived CDR1 and CDR2 are MGHDK and SYGVNS. Written as DNA, the CDR3 is TGTGCCAGCAGTTATGTTCCCACAGATACGCAGTATTTT. It translates to CASSYVPTDTQYF.

This clone was recorded once. The chain is built from TRBV7-2 and TRBJ2-7, with 9 bases lining up with TRBD1. Germline CDR1 SGHTA, CDR2 FQGNSA. The CDR3 totals 16 residues. J lost 3 bases, V lost 4 bases, and 10 bases had no gene match. As DNA, the CDR3 is TGTGCCAGCAGCTCAGAAGGGACAGGGCCGTACTACGAGCAGTACTTC. Its protein product is CASSSEGTGPYYEQYF.

The chain carries TRBV28 and TRBJ2-1; a possible D gene is TRBD2 (5 bases). CDR3 size: 15 residues. Trimming removed 7 bases at V and 0 bases at J, with 13 bases between. From germline, CDR1 is MDHEN and CDR2 SYDVKM. The CDR3 sequence: CASIRAGRSYNEQFF. The DNA of the CDR3 is TGTGCCAGCATCCGGGCGGGTCGCTCCTACAATGAGCAGTTCTTC.

V gene TRBV29-1 combines with J gene TRBJ2-1, with 10 positions matching TRBD2. The V gene's germline CDR1 is SQVTM and CDR2 ANQGSEA. This CDR3 comprises 11 residues. Germline trimming cut 7 bases from V and 11 bases from J; bases unmatched to any gene: 5. This CDR3 is CSASSGSQQFF. DNA for the CDR3: TGCAGCGCCTCTAGCGGGAGTCAGCAGTTCTTC.

The chain carries TRBV29-1 and TRBJ1-1; TRBD1 is a possible D gene (5 bases). Per the germline V gene, CDR1 is SQVTM and CDR2 is ANQGSEA. The CDR3 has 13 amino acids. The V end was cut by 4 bases, the J end by 4 bases, with 13 bases between. CDR3 nucleotide sequence: TGCAGCGTTGGCTACAGGACGAGCACTGAAGCTTTCTTT. Translating gives CSVGYRTSTEAFF.

The count of this clone is one. The chain combines TRBV24-1 with TRBJ2-1; D may be TRBD2 (6 bases). This CDR3 is built from 14 residues. Germline assignment: CDR1 KGHDR and CDR2 SFDVKD. The ends were cut back, 4 bases at V and 7 bases at J, with 13 bases in the middle. Here the CDR3 reads CATSDRTSRNEQFF. DNA of the CDR3: TGTGCCACCAGTGACCGTACTAGCAGGAATGAGCAGTTCTTC.

The chain joins TRBV11-2 to TRBJ2-2, with D uncertain. The CDR3 is made up of 13 amino acids. From germline, CDR1 is SGHAT and CDR2 FQNNGV. Trimming stripped 5 bases from V and 6 bases from J, with 10 bases between. The CDR3 DNA is TGTGCCAGCAGCCCATTTGTTCCCGGGGAGCTGTTTTTT. Translated: CASSPFVPGELFF.

This chain links TRBV5-6 with TRBJ2-5; 8 bases match TRBD2. The V segment lost 1 base and the J segment 1 base; nucleotides outside the gene matches: 12. This CDR3 contains 18 residues. Germline CDR1 and CDR2: SGHDT and YYEEEE. The CDR3 DNA sequence: TGTGCCAGCAGCTTGAGACGCGGGTTAGCGGGGACCCAAGAGACCCAGTACTTC. Its protein product is CASSLRRGLAGTQETQYF.

This clone was picked up a small number of times. Written as DNA, the CDR3 is TGCGCCAGCAGCTTGGGGACAGGTCACCAAGAGACCCAGTACTTC. Its translation is CASSLGTGHQETQYF. V is TRBV5-1 and J is TRBJ2-5; 7 bases agree with TRBD1. Germline CDR1 and CDR2: SGHRS and YFSETQ. This CDR3 is 15 amino acids long. Trimming removed 0 bases from V and 0 bases from J; junction bases left unmatched: 2.

This clone was recorded once. The genes are TRBV12-3 or TRBV12-4 and TRBJ2-7; D may be TRBD2 (5 bases). The CDR3 is 13 amino acids. Trimming left V 2 bases short and J 1 base short, with 6 bases between. The CDR3 spells CASSLSGSYEQYF. The CDR3 region has the DNA TGTGCCAGCAGTTTATCGGGGTCCTACGAGCAGTACTTC.